One and the same sample provided the 24 T cell receptor beta chains below, sequenced in a study of blood T cell repertoires in COVID-19. Clones were read by immunoSEQ multiplex PCR, and TCRdb kept only the in-frame ones, dropping some. The sample records about 280,000 clones, approximately 88% being singletons. Sequencing was performed on PBMCs or T cells enriched from blood (not recorded which). The receptors come from a woman between 35 and 50 years old who had recovered from COVID-19.

The J gene is TRBJ1-2, the V gene TRBV7-3; TRBD1 matches 7 bases. V trimming: 0 bases; J trimming: 8 bases; junction bases outside the gene matches: 3. From germline, CDR1 is SGHTA and CDR2 FQGTGA. This CDR3 region has 13 residues. The CDR3, as DNA: TGTGCCAGCAGCTTAACAGGGGGCTTAGGCTACACCTTC. It codes for CASSLTGGLGYTF.

The chain combines TRBV28 with TRBJ2-1; TRBD2 matches 10 bases. This CDR3 contains 14 residues. Germline V CDR1 and CDR2: MDHEN, SYDVKM. V gave up 4 bases and J gave up 5 bases; unmatched junction bases: 2. Here the CDR3 DNA reads TGTGCCAGCAGTTATACTAGCGGGAACAATGAGCAGTTCTTC. Translation: CASSYTSGNNEQFF.

The V call is TRBV7-8, the J call TRBJ1-6, with TRBD1 matching 9 bases. The junction had 7 bases not matched to a gene; V was cut back by 0 bases and J by 10 bases. The CDR3 is made up of 16 amino acids. From germline, CDR1 is SGHVS and CDR2 FQNEAQ. The CDR3 region has the DNA TGTGCCAGCAGCTTAGCAGGGACAGGGATTGGGTCACCCCTCCACTTT. As protein: CASSLAGTGIGSPLHF.

The chain carries TRBV3-1 (or the pseudogene TRBV3-2) and TRBJ1-6; 7 nucleotides match TRBD1. CDR3 length: 16 residues. The V and J ends lost 0 bases and 9 bases, in that order; junction bases with no gene match: 8. Germline V gene lookup returns CDR1 LGHDT and CDR2 YNNKEL (reference sequence). CDR3 in DNA: TGTGCCAGCAGCCAAGATGGGAAGGGGGCAGTTTCACCCCTCCACTTT. This encodes CASSQDGKGAVSPLHF.

This clone was seen just once. The chain uses TRBV11-2 and TRBJ2-5; D not certain. The CDR3 is made up of 11 amino acids. V was shortened by 2 bases and J by 5 bases, with 3 bases between the two germline ends. Germline values: CDR1 SGHAT, CDR2 FQNNGV. The CDR3 bases are TGTGCCAGCAGCTTACGGGAGACCCAGTACTTC. Its protein is CASSLRETQYF.

The rearrangement links TRBV11-2 to TRBJ1-1; D gene ambiguous. Trimming shortened V by 4 bases and J by 5 bases, and 11 bases separated the two germline ends. The CDR3 has 13 amino acids. Germline loops: CDR1 SGHAT, CDR2 FQNNGV. This CDR3 reads CASSWEAGTEAFF. The CDR3 DNA reads as TGTGCCAGCAGCTGGGAGGCAGGTACTGAAGCTTTCTTT.

The chain employs TRBV7-2 and TRBJ1-3; 12 nucleotides align to TRBD1. Germline loops: CDR1 SGHTA, CDR2 FQGNSA. Trimming at V came to 5 bases and at J to 4 bases, leaving 9 bases not matched to a gene. This CDR3 is built from 17 residues. CDR3 nucleotide sequence: TGTGCCAGCAGCAGAAGCCCCGGGACAGGGGGCGGAAACACCATATATTTT. This translates into CASSRSPGTGGGNTIYF.

This chain joins TRBV28 and TRBJ1-3; weak D call: TRBD1 (5 bases). Between the trimmed V and J ends, which lost 3 bases and 2 bases, there was a span of 8 bases. Germline assignment: CDR1 MDHEN and CDR2 SYDVKM. The CDR3 totals 14 residues. The CDR3 DNA is TGTGCCAGCAGTTTGAAGGGGACTGGAAACACCATATATTTT. Protein: CASSLKGTGNTIYF.

This clone was seen once. The chain couples TRBV6-5 to TRBJ1-6; possibly TRBD1 for D (6 bases). Germline lookup yields CDR1 MNHEY and CDR2 SVGAGI. V dropped 6 bases and J dropped 7 bases, with 13 bases sitting between them. The CDR3 covers 14 residues. CDR3 sequence reads: CASRLTGANSPLHF. The CDR3 DNA reads as TGTGCCAGCAGACTGACAGGTGCGAATTCACCCCTCCACTTT.

The chain uses TRBV19 and TRBJ1-2; possible D gene TRBD1, 5 bases. The CDR3 covers 13 residues. Germline loops: CDR1 LNHDA, CDR2 SQIVND (reference sequence). V dropped 5 bases and J dropped 4 bases, with 11 bases sitting between them. In nucleotides, the CDR3 is TGTGCCAGTAGTTCACAGGCTCCCTATGGCTACACCTTC. This codes for CASSSQAPYGYTF.

V and J are TRBV11-3 and TRBJ2-1; D is perhaps TRBD1 (5 bases). CDR1 is SGHNT, CDR2 YENEEA, per germline. V gave up 5 bases and J gave up 4 bases, with 9 bases separating them. This CDR3 contains 13 residues. CDR3 sequence reads: CASSPRQYNEQFF. The CDR3 DNA sequence: TGTGCCAGCAGCCCCCGACAGTACAATGAGCAGTTCTTC. The complete variable domain, with remaining parts taken from reference TRBV11-3 and TRBJ2-1, reads EAGVVQSPRYKIIEKKQPVAFWCNPISGHNTLYWYLQNLGQGPELLIRYENEEAVDDSQLPKDRFSAERLKGVDSTLKIQPAELGDSAVYLCASSPRQYNEQFFGPGTRLTVL.

The gene calls are TRBV5-4 and TRBJ2-7; 10 bases agree with TRBD2. The CDR3 consists of 14 residues. Germline V gene lookup returns CDR1 SGHNT and CDR2 YYREEE (reference sequence). V gave up 3 bases and J gave up 4 bases; unmatched junction bases: 4. CDR3 nucleotides: TGTGCCAGCAGCTCTAGCGGGAGTGGGTACGAGCAGTACTTC. Protein sequence: CASSSSGSGYEQYF.

The rearrangement uses TRBV27 and TRBJ1-1; 7 bases map to TRBD1. Germline values: CDR1 MNHEY, CDR2 SMNVEV (reference sequence). The CDR3 consists of 15 residues. Unmatched junction bases numbered 5, after V lost 3 bases and J lost 1 base. The CDR3 bases are TGTGCCAGCAGTTTGGCAGGGGGTAAGAACACTGAAGCTTTCTTT. This gives the protein CASSLAGGKNTEAFF.

The gene calls are TRBV21-1 and TRBJ1-2. TRBV21-1 is termed a pseudogene. The CDR3 consists of 14 residues. CDR3 coding DNA: TGTGCCAGCAGCAAAGAGCACGAAGACTATGGCTACACCTTC. Its protein product is CASSKEHEDYGYTF.

The V call is TRBV28, the J call TRBJ1-2; D gene ambiguous. V lost 4 bases to trimming and J lost 4 bases, with 7 bases between them. The CDR3 has 12 amino acids. CDR1 and CDR2 from the germline V gene are MDHEN and SYDVKM. CDR3 nucleotides: TGTGCCAGCAGTTGGCCCCCCTATGGCTACACCTTC. It encodes CASSWPPYGYTF.

The V gene is TRBV27, the J gene TRBJ1-6; 7 bases fit TRBD1. The length of the CDR3 is 16 residues. CDR1 is MNHEY and CDR2 is SMNVEV in the germline V gene (reference sequence). V lost 8 bases to trimming and J lost 1 base; unmatched junction nucleotides: 8. The CDR3 sequence is CASGGQPGSYNSPLHF. The CDR3, as DNA: TGTGCCAGCGGGGGACAGCCGGGTTCCTATAATTCACCCCTCCACTTT.

The rearrangement joins TRBV30 to TRBJ2-4; D possibly corresponds to TRBD2 (6 bases). The CDR3 spans 14 residues. CDR1 GTSNPN and CDR2 SVGIG come from the germline V gene (reference sequence). Trimming removed 4 bases at V and 0 bases at J, with 10 bases between. CDR3 sequence: CAWTQGLAKNIQYF. The CDR3 bases are TGTGCCTGGACCCAGGGACTAGCCAAAAACATTCAGTACTTC.

This chain uses TRBV3-1 (or the pseudogene TRBV3-2) with TRBJ2-1; D gene uncertain. The CDR3 totals 15 residues. Germline assignment: CDR1 LGHDT and CDR2 YNNKEL (reference sequence). Trimming took off 2 bases at V and 0 bases at J, with 8 bases between the two ends. This CDR3 reads CASSQLRNSYNEQFF. CDR3 coding DNA: TGTGCCAGCAGCCAACTGCGGAACTCCTACAATGAGCAGTTCTTC.

The gene calls are TRBV6-2 or TRBV6-3 and TRBJ1-1; D uncertain. Trimming removed 5 bases from V and 3 bases from J, with 13 bases in between. The CDR3 length is 14 residues. Germline V gene sequence: CDR1 MNHEY, CDR2 SVGEGT. In DNA form, the CDR3 reads TGTGCCAGCAGTCCCCCGCCGCAGTACACTGAAGCTTTCTTT. As protein: CASSPPPQYTEAFF.

Note on this clone: The same CDR3 is also encoded by other DNA sequences in this sample. This chain joins TRBV18 and TRBJ1-5; 7 bases match TRBD1. The CDR3 contains 13 residues. CDR1 and CDR2 from the germline V gene are KGHSH and LQKENI. The V and J ends lost 3 bases and 4 bases, in that order; junction bases with no gene match: 0. The CDR3 is CASSPGQNQPQHF. For the CDR3, the DNA is TGTGCCAGCTCACCGGGACAGAATCAGCCCCAGCATTTT.

V is TRBV4-2 and J is TRBJ2-7, with no clear D. CDR3 length: 15 residues. Germline V gene data show CDR1 as LGHNA and CDR2 as YNFKEQ. V was clipped by 2 bases and J by 0 bases, with 11 bases between them. CDR3 protein: CASSQTLASSYEQYF. CDR3 bases: TGTGCCAGCAGCCAAACCTTGGCTAGCTCCTACGAGCAGTACTTC.

The chain employs TRBV7-2 and TRBJ2-1; D may be TRBD1 (5 bases). Germline V gives CDR1 SGHTA, CDR2 FQGNSA. This CDR3 is built from 12 residues. V was trimmed by 3 bases and J by 9 bases, leaving 9 bases between them. The CDR3 DNA reads TGTGCCAGCAGCTTCGACAGTCCTGAGCAGTTCTTC. Its protein is CASSFDSPEQFF.

The chain uses TRBV19 and TRBJ2-7; 11 positions agree with TRBD2. The CDR3 is made up of 15 amino acids. V trimming: 5 bases; J trimming: 3 bases; junction bases outside the gene matches: 6. The germline V gene has CDR1 LNHDA and CDR2 SQIVND (reference sequence). For the CDR3, the DNA is TGTGCCAGTAGTCTCGGACTAGCGGGCCGCTACGAGCAGTACTTC. It specifies CASSLGLAGRYEQYF.

The chain joins TRBV5-1 to TRBJ2-1; 11 bases are shared with TRBD2. Germline-derived CDR1 and CDR2 are SGHRS and YFSETQ. V lost 4 bases to trimming and J lost 7 bases; unmatched junction nucleotides: 10. CDR3 length equals 16 residues. The CDR3 spells CASSHGPASGRNEQFF. CDR3 nucleotide sequence: TGCGCCAGCAGCCACGGCCCGGCTAGCGGGAGGAATGAGCAGTTCTTC.